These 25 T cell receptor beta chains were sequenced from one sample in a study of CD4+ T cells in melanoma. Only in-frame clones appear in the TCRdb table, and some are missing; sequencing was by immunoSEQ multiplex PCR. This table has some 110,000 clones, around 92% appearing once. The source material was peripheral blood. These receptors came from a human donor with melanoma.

DNA for the CDR3: TGTGCCAGTAGTCCACTGGGGGTCGACTATGGCTACACCTTC. Amino acid sequence: CASSPLGVDYGYTF. This chain connects TRBV19 to TRBJ1-2; tentatively, D is TRBD1 (5 bases). V was shortened by 5 bases and J by 3 bases, with 13 bases between the two germline ends. The CDR3 is made up of 14 amino acids. Germline V gene lookup returns CDR1 LNHDA and CDR2 SQIVND (reference sequence).

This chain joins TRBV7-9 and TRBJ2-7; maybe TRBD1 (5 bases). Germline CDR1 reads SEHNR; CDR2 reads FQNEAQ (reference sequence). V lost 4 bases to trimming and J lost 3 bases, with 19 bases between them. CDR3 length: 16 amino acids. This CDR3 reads CASSSLDQGHLYEQYF. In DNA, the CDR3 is TGTGCCAGCAGCTCTCTGGACCAGGGTCATCTCTACGAGCAGTACTTC.

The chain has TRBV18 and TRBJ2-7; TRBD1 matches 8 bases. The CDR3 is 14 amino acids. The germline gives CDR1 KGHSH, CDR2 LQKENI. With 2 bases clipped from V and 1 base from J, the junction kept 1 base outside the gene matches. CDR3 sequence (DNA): TGTGCCAGCTCACCAGGGACAGGATCCTACGAGCAGTACTTC. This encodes CASSPGTGSYEQYF.

CDR3 nucleotide sequence: TGTGCCAGCAGTCCCAGGACGGAGCACTCTGGAAACACCATATATTTT. Its protein is CASSPRTEHSGNTIYF. The chain joins TRBV6-6 to TRBJ1-3; D is undetermined. The germline V and J ends were trimmed by 5 bases and 0 bases, with 14 bases remaining between them. Germline CDR1 MNHNY, CDR2 SVGAGI (reference sequence). The CDR3 runs 16 residues.

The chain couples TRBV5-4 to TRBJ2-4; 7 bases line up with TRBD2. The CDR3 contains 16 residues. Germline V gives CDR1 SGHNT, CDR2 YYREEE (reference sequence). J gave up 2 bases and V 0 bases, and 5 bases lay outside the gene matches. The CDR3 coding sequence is TGTGCCAGCAGCTTGGAAATAGCGGGTACCAAAAACATTCAGTACTTC. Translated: CASSLEIAGTKNIQYF.

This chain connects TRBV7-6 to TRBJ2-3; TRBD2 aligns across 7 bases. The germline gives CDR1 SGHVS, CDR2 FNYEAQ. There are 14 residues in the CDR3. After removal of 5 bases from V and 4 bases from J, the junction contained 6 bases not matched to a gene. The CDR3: CASSDNGGADTQYF. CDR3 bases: TGTGCCAGCAGCGACAATGGGGGGGCAGATACGCAGTATTTT. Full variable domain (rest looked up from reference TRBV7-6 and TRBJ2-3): GAGVSQSPRYKVTKRGQDVALRCDPISGHVSLYWYRQALGQGPEFLTYFNYEAQQDKSGLPNDRFSAERPEGSISTLTIQRTEQRDSAMYRCASSDNGGADTQYFGPGTRLTVL.

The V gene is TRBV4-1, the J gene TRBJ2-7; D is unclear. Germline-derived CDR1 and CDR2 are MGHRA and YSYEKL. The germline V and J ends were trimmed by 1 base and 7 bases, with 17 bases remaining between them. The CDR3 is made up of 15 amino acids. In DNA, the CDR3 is TGCGCCAGCAGCCAAGGACGAGAAGCCCTGCGAGAGCAGTACTTC. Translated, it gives CASSQGREALREQYF.

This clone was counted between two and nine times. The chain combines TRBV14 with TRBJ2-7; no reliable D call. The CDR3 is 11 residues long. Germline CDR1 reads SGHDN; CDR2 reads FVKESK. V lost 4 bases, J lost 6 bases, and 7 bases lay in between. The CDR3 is CASSRYGEQYF. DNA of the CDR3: TGTGCCAGCAGCCGATACGGCGAGCAGTACTTC.

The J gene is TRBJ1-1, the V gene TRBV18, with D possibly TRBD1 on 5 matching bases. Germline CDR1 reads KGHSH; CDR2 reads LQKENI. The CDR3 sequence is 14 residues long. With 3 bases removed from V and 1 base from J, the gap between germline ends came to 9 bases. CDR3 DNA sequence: TGTGCCAGCTCACCGGCAGGGAGGAACACTGAAGCTTTCTTT. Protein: CASSPAGRNTEAFF.

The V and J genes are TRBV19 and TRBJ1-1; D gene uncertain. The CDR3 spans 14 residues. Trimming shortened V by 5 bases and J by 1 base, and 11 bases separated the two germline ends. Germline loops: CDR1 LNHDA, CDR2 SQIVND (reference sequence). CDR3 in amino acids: CASSLQRQNTEAFF. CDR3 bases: TGTGCCAGTAGTCTGCAGCGACAGAACACTGAAGCTTTCTTT.

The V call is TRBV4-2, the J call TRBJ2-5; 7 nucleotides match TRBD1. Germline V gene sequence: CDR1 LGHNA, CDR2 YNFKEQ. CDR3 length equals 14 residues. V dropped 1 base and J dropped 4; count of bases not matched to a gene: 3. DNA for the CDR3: TGTGCCAGCAGCCAAGTGTCAGGGGGAGAGACCCAGTACTTC. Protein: CASSQVSGGETQYF.

The CDR3, as DNA: TGTGCCATCAGTGAGGAGGGGAATTACAATGAGCAGTTCTTC. It specifies CAISEEGNYNEQFF. This sequence joins TRBV10-3 and TRBJ2-1; D may match TRBD1 or TRBD2 (5 bases each). This CDR3 region has 14 residues. V was cut by 2 bases and J by 4 bases, with 9 bases left in between. Germline lookup yields CDR1 ENHRY and CDR2 SYGVKD.

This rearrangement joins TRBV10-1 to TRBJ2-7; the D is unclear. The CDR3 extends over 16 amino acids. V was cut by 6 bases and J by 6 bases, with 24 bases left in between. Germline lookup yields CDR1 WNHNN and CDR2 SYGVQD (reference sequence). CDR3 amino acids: CASSLHRQVGIGEQYF. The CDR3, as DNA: TGCGCCAGCAGCCTTCATCGGCAGGTTGGCATAGGCGAGCAGTACTTC.

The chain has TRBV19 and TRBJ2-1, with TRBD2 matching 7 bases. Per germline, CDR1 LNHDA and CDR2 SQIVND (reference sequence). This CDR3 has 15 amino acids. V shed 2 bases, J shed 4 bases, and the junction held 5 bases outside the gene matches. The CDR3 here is CASSISSGNYNEQFF. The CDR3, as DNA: TGTGCCAGTAGTATATCTAGCGGAAATTACAATGAGCAGTTCTTC.

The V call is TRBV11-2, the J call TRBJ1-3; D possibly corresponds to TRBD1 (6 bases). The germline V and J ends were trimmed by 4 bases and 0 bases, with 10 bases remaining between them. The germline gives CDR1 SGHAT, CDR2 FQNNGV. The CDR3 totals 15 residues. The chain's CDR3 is CASSSGQSSGNTIYF. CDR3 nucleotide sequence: TGTGCCAGCAGCTCCGGACAGAGCTCTGGAAACACCATATATTTT.

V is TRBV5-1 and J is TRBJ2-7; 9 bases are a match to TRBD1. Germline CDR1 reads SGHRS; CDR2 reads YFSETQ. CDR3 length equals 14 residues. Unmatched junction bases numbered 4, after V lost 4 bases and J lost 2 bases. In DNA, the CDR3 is TGCGCCAGCAGCAAAGGGACAGGGACCTACGAGCAGTACTTC. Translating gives CASSKGTGTYEQYF.

The CDR3: CASSLEGVDLETQYF. Here the CDR3 DNA reads TGCGCCAGCAGCTTGGAAGGGGTGGATCTGGAGACCCAGTACTTC. The chain employs TRBV5-1 and TRBJ2-5; possible D gene TRBD1, 5 bases. CDR1 and CDR2 from the germline V gene are SGHRS and YFSETQ. V lost 0 bases, J lost 5 bases, and 14 bases lay in between. There are 15 residues in the CDR3. The full variable domain, rest sourced from reference TRBV5-1 and TRBJ2-5, is KAGVTQTPRYLIKTRGQQVTLSCSPISGHRSVSWYQQTPGQGLQFLFEYFSETQRNKGNFPGRFSGRQFSNSRSEMNVSTLELGDSALYLCASSLEGVDLETQYFGPGTRLLVL.

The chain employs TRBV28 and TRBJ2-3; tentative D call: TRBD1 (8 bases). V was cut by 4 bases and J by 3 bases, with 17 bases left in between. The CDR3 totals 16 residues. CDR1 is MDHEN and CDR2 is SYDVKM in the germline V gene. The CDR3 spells CASSSPYRGGTDTQYF. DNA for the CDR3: TGTGCCAGCAGTTCACCCTACAGGGGGGGTACAGATACGCAGTATTTT.

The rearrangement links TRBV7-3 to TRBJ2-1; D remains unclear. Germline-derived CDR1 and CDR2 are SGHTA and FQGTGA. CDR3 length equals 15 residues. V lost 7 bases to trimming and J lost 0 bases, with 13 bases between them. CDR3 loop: CASTSQASSYNEQFF. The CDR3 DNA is TGTGCCAGCACCTCCCAGGCCAGCTCCTACAATGAGCAGTTCTTC.

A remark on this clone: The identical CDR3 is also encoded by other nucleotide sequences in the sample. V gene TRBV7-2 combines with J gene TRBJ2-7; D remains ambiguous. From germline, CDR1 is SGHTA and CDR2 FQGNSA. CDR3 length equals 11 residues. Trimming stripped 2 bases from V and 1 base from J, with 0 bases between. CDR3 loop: CASSLSYEQYF. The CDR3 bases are TGTGCCAGCAGCTTATCCTACGAGCAGTACTTC.

CDR3 coding DNA: TGCGCCAGCAGCCCCTCAAAAACAGGGAAGTTCACCTACGAGCAGTACTTC. Protein sequence: CASSPSKTGKFTYEQYF. The chain couples TRBV5-1 to TRBJ2-7; possibly TRBD1 for D (6 bases). The germline gives CDR1 SGHRS, CDR2 YFSETQ. This CDR3 has 17 amino acids. Trimming shortened V by 4 bases and J by 2 bases, and 22 bases separated the two germline ends.

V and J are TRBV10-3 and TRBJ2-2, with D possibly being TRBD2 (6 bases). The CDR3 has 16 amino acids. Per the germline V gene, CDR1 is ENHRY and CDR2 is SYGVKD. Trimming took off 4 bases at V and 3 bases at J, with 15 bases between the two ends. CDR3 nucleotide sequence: TGTGCCATCAGTGCACTGGGAGGTTCGGACACCGGGGAGCTGTTTTTT. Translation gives CAISALGGSDTGELFF.

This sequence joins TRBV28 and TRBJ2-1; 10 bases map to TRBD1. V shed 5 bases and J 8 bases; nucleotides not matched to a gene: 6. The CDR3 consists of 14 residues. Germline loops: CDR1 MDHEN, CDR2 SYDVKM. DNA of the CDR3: TGTGCCAGCAGTCCGACAGGGGGCTGGGATGAGCAGTTCTTC. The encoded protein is CASSPTGGWDEQFF.

CDR3 residues: CASSLEDSYEQYF. DNA for the CDR3: TGTGCCAGCAGCTTGGAGGACTCCTACGAGCAGTACTTC. V usage is TRBV5-4 and J usage is TRBJ2-7; D unclear. The CDR3 extends over 13 amino acids. Germline V gene lookup returns CDR1 SGHNT and CDR2 YYREEE (reference sequence). V shed 0 bases and J shed 0 bases, with 4 bases lying between them.

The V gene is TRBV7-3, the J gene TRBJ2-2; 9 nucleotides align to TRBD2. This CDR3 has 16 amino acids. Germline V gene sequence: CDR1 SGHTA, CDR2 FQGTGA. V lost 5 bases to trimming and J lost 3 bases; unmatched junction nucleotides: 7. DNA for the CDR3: TGTGCCAGCAGCCGCGGGACTAGCATCGACACCGGGGAGCTGTTTTTT. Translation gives CASSRGTSIDTGELFF.